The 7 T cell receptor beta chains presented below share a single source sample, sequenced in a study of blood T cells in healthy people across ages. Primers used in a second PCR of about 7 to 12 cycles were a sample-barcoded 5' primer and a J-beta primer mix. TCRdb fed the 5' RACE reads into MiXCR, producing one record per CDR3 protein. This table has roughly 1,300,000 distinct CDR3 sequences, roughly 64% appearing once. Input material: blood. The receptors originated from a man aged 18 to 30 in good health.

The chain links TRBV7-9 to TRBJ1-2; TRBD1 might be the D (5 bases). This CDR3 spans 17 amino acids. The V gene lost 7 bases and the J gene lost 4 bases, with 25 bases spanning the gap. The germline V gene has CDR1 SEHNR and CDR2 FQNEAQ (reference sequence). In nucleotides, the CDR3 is TGTGCCAGCATCACAGTTCGCCGGGACCAAGACATCTATGGCTACACCTTC. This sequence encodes CASITVRRDQDIYGYTF.

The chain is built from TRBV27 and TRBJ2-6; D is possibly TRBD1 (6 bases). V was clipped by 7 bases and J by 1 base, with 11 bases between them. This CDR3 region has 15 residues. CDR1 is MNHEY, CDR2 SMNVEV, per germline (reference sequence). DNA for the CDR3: TGTGCCAGCAAGTCCGGGACATCTGGGGCCAACGTCCTGACTTTC. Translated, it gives CASKSGTSGANVLTF.

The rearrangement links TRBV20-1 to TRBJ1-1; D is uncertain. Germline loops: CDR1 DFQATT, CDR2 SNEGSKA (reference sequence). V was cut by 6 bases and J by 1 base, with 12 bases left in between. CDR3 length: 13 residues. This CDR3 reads CSAKGPGNTEAFF. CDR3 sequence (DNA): TGCAGTGCCAAAGGTCCCGGGAACACTGAAGCTTTCTTT.

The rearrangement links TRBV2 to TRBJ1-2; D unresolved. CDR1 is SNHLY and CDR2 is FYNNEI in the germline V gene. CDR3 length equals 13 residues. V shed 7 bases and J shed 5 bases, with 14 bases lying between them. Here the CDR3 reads CASNVAGDYGYTF. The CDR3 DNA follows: TGTGCCAGCAACGTGGCTGGGGATTATGGCTACACCTTC. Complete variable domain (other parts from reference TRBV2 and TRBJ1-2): EPEVTQTPSHQVTQMGQEVILRCVPISNHLYFYWYRQILGQKVEFLVSFYNNEISEKSEIFDDQFSVERPDGSNFTLKIRSTKLEDSAMYFCASNVAGDYGYTFGSGTRLTVV.

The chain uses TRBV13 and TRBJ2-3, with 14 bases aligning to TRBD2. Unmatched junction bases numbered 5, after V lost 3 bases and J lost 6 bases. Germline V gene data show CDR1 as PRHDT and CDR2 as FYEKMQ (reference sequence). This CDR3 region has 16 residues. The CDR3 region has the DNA TGTGCCAGCAGCTTCACCCGACTAGCGGGGGGGGATACGCAGTATTTT. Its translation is CASSFTRLAGGDTQYF. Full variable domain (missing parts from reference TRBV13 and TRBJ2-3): AAGVIQSPRHLIKEKRETATLKCYPIPRHDTVYWYQQGPGQDPQFLISFYEKMQSDKGSIPDRFSAQQFSDYHSELNMSSLELGDSALYFCASSFTRLAGGDTQYFGPGTRLTVL.

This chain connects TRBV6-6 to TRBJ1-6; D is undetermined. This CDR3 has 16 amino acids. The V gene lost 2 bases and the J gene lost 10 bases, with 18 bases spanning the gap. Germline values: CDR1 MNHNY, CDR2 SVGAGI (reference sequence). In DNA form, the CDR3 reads TGTGCCAGCAGTTACATCTTAGGGCCCCGAGGGTCACCCCTCCACTTT. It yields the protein CASSYILGPRGSPLHF.

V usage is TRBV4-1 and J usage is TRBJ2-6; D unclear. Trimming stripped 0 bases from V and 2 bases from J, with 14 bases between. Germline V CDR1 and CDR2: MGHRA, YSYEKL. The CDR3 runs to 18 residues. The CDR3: CASSQEGVRGAGANVLTF. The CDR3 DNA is TGCGCCAGCAGCCAAGAGGGCGTCCGTGGGGCTGGGGCCAACGTCCTGACTTTC.